The 8 T cell receptor beta chains below come from one sample, sequenced in a study of beta chain features in type 1 diabetes. Investigators reverse transcribed all isolated RNA, so they sequenced expressed TCRB transcripts. The method was immunoSEQ multiplex PCR; TCRdb's version includes in-frame clones alone and lacks a portion of them. The data contain under 250,000 clones, around 26% of them singletons. Sequencing was done on a sample of central memory CD4+ T cells from blood. The receptors here all came from a man younger than 40 in good health.

The gene calls are TRBV30 and TRBJ2-3, with D possibly being TRBD2 (5 bases). Germline V CDR1 and CDR2: GTSNPN, SVGIG (reference sequence). The CDR3 spans 16 residues. V shed 2 bases and J shed 1 base, with 16 bases lying between them. The CDR3 DNA is TGTGCCTGGAGTCAGGCGGGCGGGCGCCGCACAGATACGCAGTATTTT. This sequence encodes CAWSQAGGRRTDTQYF.

The chain employs TRBV11-3 and TRBJ2-3, with D perhaps matching TRBD2 (7 bases). The CDR3 covers 14 residues. Trimming removed 4 bases from V and 6 bases from J, with 14 bases in between. The germline CDR1 and CDR2 sequences are SGHNT and YENEEA. The CDR3 loop reads CASSSRGGADTQYF. The CDR3 DNA reads TGTGCCAGCAGCTCAAGAGGGGGGGCGGATACGCAGTATTTT.

This clone was detected only a few times. V gene TRBV7-2 combines with J gene TRBJ2-3; 12 bases match TRBD2. Germline V gene lookup returns CDR1 SGHTA and CDR2 FQGNSA. The CDR3 loop spans 15 amino acids. V gave up 6 bases and J gave up 4 bases; unmatched junction bases: 5. This CDR3 reads CASSRTSGKADTQYF. The CDR3 DNA sequence: TGTGCCAGCAGTCGGACTAGCGGGAAGGCAGATACGCAGTATTTT.

This clone has a handful of counts. The CDR3 nucleotides are TGTGCCAGCAGCTTCCCGGTAGCGGGAGGATGGGCGGAGACCCAGTACTTC. Amino acids: CASSFPVAGGWAETQYF. The J gene is TRBJ2-5, the V gene TRBV7-8; 10 bases map to TRBD2. In germline, CDR1 is SGHVS, CDR2 FQNEAQ. V gave up 3 bases and J gave up 5 bases; unmatched junction bases: 12. The CDR3 runs 17 residues.

This rearrangement joins TRBV25-1 to TRBJ2-7; D gene unclear. V lost 4 bases and J 4 bases, leaving 5 bases between the germline ends. The CDR3 consists of 11 residues. CDR1 and CDR2 (germline): MGHDK, SYGVNS. The CDR3 here is CASSGVYEQYF. The CDR3, as DNA: TGTGCCAGCAGTGGGGTTTACGAGCAGTACTTC.

Only a few counts were recorded for this clone. The CDR3 nucleotides are TGTGCCAGCAAAACATTCGCAGGGAACACTGAAGCTTTCTTT. The encoded protein is CASKTFAGNTEAFF. The J gene is TRBJ1-1, the V gene TRBV6-6; D gene unclear. This CDR3 region has 14 residues. Trimming left V 7 bases short and J 1 base short, with 13 bases between. CDR1 is MNHNY, CDR2 SVGAGI, per germline (reference sequence).

The chain links TRBV5-1 to TRBJ1-5; D might be TRBD1 (6 bases). This CDR3 spans 15 amino acids. The V end lost 0 bases, the J end lost 5 bases, and 12 bases lay between the germline ends. The V gene's germline CDR1 is SGHRS and CDR2 YFSETQ. The CDR3 DNA reads as TGCGCCAGCAGCTTGGGGCTTTCAGGGGATCAGCCCCAGCATTTT. This gives the protein CASSLGLSGDQPQHF.

The count of this clone is one. J is TRBJ2-7 and V is TRBV18; 7 bases are a match to TRBD1. Germline trimming cut 6 bases from V and 1 base from J; bases unmatched to any gene: 3. Per the germline V gene, CDR1 is KGHSH and CDR2 is LQKENI. The CDR3 covers 13 residues. CDR3 sequence reads: CASSSGQSYEQYF. The CDR3 nucleotides are TGTGCCAGCTCGTCGGGACAGTCCTACGAGCAGTACTTC.